This T cell receptor beta chain originates from a study of radiotherapy plus CTLA-4 blockade in lung cancer. Turning to the study itself: There were objective responses in approximately 20% of patients, and 30% to 35% had disease control.

Study-wide points: Reportedly, early blood T cell clone dynamics best predicted response, with interferon-beta. Expansion of tumor-derived TCR clones was observed in blood after radiotherapy plus ipilimumab.

For this clone: What it binds is not known.

Trimming stripped 8 bases from V and 1 base from J, with 12 bases between. The CDR3 runs 14 residues. Germline loops: CDR1 MNHNY, CDR2 SVGAGI (reference sequence). Generated by immunoSEQ multiplex PCR, the TCRdb table keeps only in-frame clones and is missing some. In the table there are about 62,000 clones, roughly 80% of which are singletons. The sequence came from a human donor with non-small cell lung cancer who had a complete response to radiotherapy plus ipilimumab. Specimen: peripheral blood, collected from a patient treated with radiotherapy plus ipilimumab. The chain carries TRBV6-6 and TRBJ1-5, with D unresolved. CDR3 residues: CASEYRVSNQPQHF. CDR3 nucleotides: TGTGCCAGCGAGTACCGGGTGAGCAATCAGCCCCAGCATTTT.